This T cell receptor (beta chain) was sequenced during a study of regulatory T cells in long-lasting Graves disease. The wider study: Persistence in Graves' disease denoted antithyroid drug use beyond 5 years alongside positive TSH receptor antibodies.

The time point is: persistent/refractory GD, antithyroid drugs over 5 years with positive TRAb. PBMCs provided the RNA from which the TCR library was made. Graves' disease diagnosis followed American Thyroid Association guidelines. Arm-PCR of CDR3 regions and iRepertoire HTBI primers were the basis on which TCR beta libraries were built. A single record per CDR3 protein comes from TCRdb applying MiXCR to the multiplex PCR reads. Of 400,000 or so distinct CDR3 sequences in the sample, around 20% are singletons; the top ten hold less than 25%. The table lists this clonotype with many counts. With 1 base clipped from V and 4 bases from J, the junction kept 4 bases outside the gene matches. The germline CDR1 and CDR2 sequences are SEHNR and FQNEAQ (reference sequence). The CDR3 runs to 15 residues.

The specimen was peripheral blood mononuclear cells (PBMCs), collected when the disease was refractory, from a patient treated with antithyroid drugs. This TCR derives from a female donor with Graves disease. V and J are TRBV7-9 and TRBJ2-5, with 9 bases aligning to TRBD1. This CDR3 reads CASSLGTGVGETQYF. The CDR3 DNA follows: TGTGCCAGCAGCTTAGGGACAGGGGTCGGAGAGACCCAGTACTTC.